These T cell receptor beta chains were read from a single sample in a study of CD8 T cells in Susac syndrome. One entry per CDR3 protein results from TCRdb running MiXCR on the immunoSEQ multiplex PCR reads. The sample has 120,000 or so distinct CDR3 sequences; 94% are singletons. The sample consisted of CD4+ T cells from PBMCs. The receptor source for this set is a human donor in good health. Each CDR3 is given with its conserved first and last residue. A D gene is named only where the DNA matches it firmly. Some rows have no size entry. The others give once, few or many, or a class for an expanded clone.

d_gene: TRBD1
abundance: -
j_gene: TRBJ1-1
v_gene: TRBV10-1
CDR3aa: CASLLRRGQGLMNTEAFF
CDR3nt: TGCGCCAGCCTTTTGCGCAGGGGGCAAGGGTTGATGAACACTGAAGCTTTCTTT

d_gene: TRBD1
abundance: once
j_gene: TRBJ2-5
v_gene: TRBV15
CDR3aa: CATSRTGGAETQYF
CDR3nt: TGTGCCACCAGCAGGACAGGGGGCGCGGAGACCCAGTACTTC

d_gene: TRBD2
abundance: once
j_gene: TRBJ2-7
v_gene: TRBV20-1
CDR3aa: CSARDPREGTYEQYF
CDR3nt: TGCAGTGCTAGAGATCCGCGGGAGGGGACCTACGAGCAGTACTTC

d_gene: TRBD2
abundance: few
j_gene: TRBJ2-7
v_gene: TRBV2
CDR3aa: CASRRLAGVPYEQYF
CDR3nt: TGTGCCAGCAGGAGACTAGCGGGAGTCCCCTACGAGCAGTACTTC

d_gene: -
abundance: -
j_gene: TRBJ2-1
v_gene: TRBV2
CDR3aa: CASRAPSIFEQFF
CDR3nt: TGTGCCAGCAGGGCTCCTAGCATCTTTGAGCAGTTCTTC

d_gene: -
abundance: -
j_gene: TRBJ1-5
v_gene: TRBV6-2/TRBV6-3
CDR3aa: CASSYSTPGANQPQHF
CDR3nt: TGTGCCAGCAGTTACTCGACCCCAGGGGCCAATCAGCCCCAGCATTTT

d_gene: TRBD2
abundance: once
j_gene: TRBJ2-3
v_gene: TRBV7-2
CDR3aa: CASSYSGRTDTQYF
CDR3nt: TGTGCCAGCAGCTATAGCGGGAGGACAGATACGCAGTATTTT

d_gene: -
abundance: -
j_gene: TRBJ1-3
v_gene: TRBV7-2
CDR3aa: CASSPAIGQVDTIYF
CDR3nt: TGTGCCAGCAGCCCAGCTATCGGGCAGGTTGACACCATATATTTT

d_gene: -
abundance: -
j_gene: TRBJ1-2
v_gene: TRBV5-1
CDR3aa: CASSLSDGYTF
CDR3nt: TGCGCCAGCAGCTTGTCGGATGGCTACACCTTC

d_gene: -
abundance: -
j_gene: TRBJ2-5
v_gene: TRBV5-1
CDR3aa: CASSFGEIIETQYF
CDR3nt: TGCGCCAGCAGCTTTGGGGAGATAATCGAGACCCAGTACTTC

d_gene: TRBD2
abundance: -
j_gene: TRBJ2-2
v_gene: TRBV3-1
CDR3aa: CASSRRWTSGSRGTGELFF
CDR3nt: TGTGCCAGCAGCAGACGTTGGACTAGCGGGAGTAGAGGAACCGGGGAGCTGTTTTTT

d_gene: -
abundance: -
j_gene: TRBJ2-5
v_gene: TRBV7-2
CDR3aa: CASSRRWGQETQYF
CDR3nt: TGTGCCAGCAGCCGCAGGTGGGGACAAGAGACCCAGTACTTC

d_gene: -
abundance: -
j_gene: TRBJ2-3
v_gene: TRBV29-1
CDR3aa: CSAGQSTDTQYF
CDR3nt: TGCAGCGCAGGACAGAGCACAGATACGCAGTATTTT

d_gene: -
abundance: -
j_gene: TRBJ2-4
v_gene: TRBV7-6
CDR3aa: CASSPGGKNIQYF
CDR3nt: TGTGCCAGCAGCCCTGGGGGCAAAAACATTCAGTACTTC

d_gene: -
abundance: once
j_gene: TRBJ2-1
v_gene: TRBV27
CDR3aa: CASTPGSASYNEQFF
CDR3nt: TGTGCCAGCACCCCGGGGAGCGCTTCCTACAATGAGCAGTTCTTC

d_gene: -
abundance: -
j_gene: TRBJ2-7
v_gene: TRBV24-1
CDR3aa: CATSDLTVQDEQYF
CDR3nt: TGTGCCACCAGTGACCTCACCGTACAGGATGAGCAGTACTTC

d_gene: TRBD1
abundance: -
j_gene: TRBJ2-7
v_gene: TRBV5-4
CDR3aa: CASSLAGTGGYEQYF
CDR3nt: TGTGCCAGCAGCTTGGCTGGGACAGGGGGCTACGAGCAGTACTTC

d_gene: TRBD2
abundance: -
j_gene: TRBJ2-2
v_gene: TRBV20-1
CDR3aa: CSARDLKASGSFTGELFF
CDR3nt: TGCAGTGCTAGAGACCTAAAGGCTAGCGGGAGTTTCACCGGGGAGCTGTTTTTT

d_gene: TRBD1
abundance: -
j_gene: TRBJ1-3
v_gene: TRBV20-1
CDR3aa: CSAGTGAGNTIYF
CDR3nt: TGCAGTGCTGGGACAGGGGCCGGAAACACCATATATTTT

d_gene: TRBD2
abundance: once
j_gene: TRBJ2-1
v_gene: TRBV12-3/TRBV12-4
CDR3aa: CASRGLAGTEQFF
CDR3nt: TGTGCCAGCAGGGGACTAGCGGGCACTGAGCAGTTCTTC

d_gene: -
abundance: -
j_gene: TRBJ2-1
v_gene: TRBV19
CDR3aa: CASSITVSVTYNEQFF
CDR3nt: TGTGCCAGTAGTATAACAGTCTCGGTAACTTACAATGAGCAGTTCTTC

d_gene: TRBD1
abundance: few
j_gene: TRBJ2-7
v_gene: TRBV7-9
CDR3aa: CASRPRQGVWEQYF
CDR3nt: TGTGCCAGCCGCCCCCGACAGGGGGTATGGGAGCAGTACTTC

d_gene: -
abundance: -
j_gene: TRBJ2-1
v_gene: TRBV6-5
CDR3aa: CASKRRGDYNEQFF
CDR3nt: TGTGCCAGCAAAAGAAGAGGGGACTACAATGAGCAGTTCTTC

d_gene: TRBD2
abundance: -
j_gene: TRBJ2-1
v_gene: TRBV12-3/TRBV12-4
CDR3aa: CASSPRLAGGNEQFF
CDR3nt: TGTGCCAGCAGTCCTCGACTAGCGGGAGGCAATGAGCAGTTCTTC

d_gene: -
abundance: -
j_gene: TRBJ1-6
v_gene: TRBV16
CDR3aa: CASSQIATSPLHF
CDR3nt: TGTGCCAGCAGCCAAATCGCGACTTCACCCCTCCACTTT

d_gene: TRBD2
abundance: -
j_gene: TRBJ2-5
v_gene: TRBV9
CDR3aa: CASSRTSGSETQYF
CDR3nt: TGTGCCAGCAGTAGGACTAGCGGGAGTGAGACCCAGTACTTC

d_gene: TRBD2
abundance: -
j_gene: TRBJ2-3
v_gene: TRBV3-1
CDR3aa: CASSPGGDTQYF
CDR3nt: TGTGCCAGCAGCCCGGGGGGAGATACGCAGTATTTT

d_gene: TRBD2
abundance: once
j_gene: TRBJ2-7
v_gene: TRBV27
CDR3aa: CASRGGNSYEQYF
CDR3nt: TGTGCCAGTCGGGGGGGGAACTCCTACGAGCAGTACTTC

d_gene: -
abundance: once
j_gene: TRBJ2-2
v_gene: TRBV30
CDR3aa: CAWTPAVAGELFF
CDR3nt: TGTGCCTGGACCCCAGCGGTTGCCGGGGAGCTGTTTTTT

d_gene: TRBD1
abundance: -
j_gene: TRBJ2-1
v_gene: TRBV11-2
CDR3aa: CASSFRDSVFF
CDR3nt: TGTGCCAGCAGCTTCCGGGACAGTGTGTTCTTC

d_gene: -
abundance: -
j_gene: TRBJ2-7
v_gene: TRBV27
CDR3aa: CASSSGLTYEQYF
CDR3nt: TGTGCCAGCAGCTCCGGACTGACCTACGAGCAGTACTTC

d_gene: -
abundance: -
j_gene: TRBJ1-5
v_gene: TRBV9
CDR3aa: CASSPGGNSNQPQHF
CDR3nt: TGTGCCAGCAGCCCCGGCGGGAATAGCAATCAGCCCCAGCATTTT

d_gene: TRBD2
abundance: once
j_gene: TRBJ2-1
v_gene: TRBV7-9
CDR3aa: CASSYGREAFNEQFF
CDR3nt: TGTGCCAGCAGCTATGGGCGGGAGGCTTTCAATGAGCAGTTCTTC

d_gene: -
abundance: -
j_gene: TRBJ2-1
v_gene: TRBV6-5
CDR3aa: CASSPTGGSYNEQFF
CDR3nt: TGTGCCAGCAGTCCAACTGGCGGATCCTACAATGAGCAGTTCTTC

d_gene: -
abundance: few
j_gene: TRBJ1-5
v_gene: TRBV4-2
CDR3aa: CASSQSSNQPQHF
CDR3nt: TGTGCCAGCAGCCAATCCAGCAATCAGCCCCAGCATTTT

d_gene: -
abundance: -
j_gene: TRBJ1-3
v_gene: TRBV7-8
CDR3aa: CASSLLGVSGNTIYF
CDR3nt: TGTGCCAGCAGCTTATTAGGTGTGTCTGGAAACACCATATATTTT

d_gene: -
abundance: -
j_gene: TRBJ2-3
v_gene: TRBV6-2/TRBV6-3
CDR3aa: CASSYDREPSTDTQYF
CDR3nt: TGTGCCAGCAGTTACGACCGGGAGCCCTCCACAGATACGCAGTATTTT

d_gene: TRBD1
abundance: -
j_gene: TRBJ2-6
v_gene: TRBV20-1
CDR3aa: CSASGTGGRSGANVLTF
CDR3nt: TGCAGTGCTTCTGGGACAGGAGGACGCTCTGGGGCCAACGTCCTGACTTTC

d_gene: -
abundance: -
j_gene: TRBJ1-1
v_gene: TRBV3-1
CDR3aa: CASSQGAGGVTEAFF
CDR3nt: TGTGCCAGCAGCCAAGGAGCCGGAGGGGTCACTGAAGCTTTCTTT

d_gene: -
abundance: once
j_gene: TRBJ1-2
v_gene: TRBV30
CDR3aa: CACLGVSNGYTF
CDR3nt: TGTGCCTGTCTAGGGGTATCGAATGGCTACACCTTC

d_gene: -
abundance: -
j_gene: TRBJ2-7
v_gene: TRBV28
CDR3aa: CASSTPTKRTYEQYF
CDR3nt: TGTGCCAGCAGCACCCCCACTAAGCGAACCTACGAGCAGTACTTC

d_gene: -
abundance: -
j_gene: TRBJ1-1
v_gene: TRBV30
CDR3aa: CACHAQGAGAEAFF
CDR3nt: TGTGCCTGTCACGCTCAAGGGGCTGGCGCTGAAGCTTTCTTT

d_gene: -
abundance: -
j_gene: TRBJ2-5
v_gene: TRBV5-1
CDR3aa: CASSSQTSETQYF
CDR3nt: TGCGCCAGCAGCTCACAGACTTCGGAGACCCAGTACTTC

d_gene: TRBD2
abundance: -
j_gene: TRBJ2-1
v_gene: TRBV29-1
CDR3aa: CSASGLAGGPAILGSEQFF
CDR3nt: TGCAGCGCCTCGGGACTAGCGGGAGGGCCCGCTATATTGGGAAGTGAGCAGTTCTTC